This paragraph covers one TCR beta chain sequence. This entry belongs to a study of CD8 T cells in Susac syndrome. RNA in amounts of about 0.45 to 1 ug was reverse transcribed with random hexamers. From the immunoSEQ multiplex PCR reads, TCRdb called clonotypes with MiXCR, one entry per CDR3 protein. The sample gives around 300,000 distinct CDR3 sequences, approximately 85% of which show up once; roughly 0.21% is in the top ten. This sequence originates from a human donor with multiple sclerosis. The sample was CD8+ T cells from PBMCs.

CDR3 DNA sequence: TGCAGTGCTGTTAGGGATCTTAGCTCCTACGAGCAGTACTTC. This encodes CSAVRDLSSYEQYF. This sequence joins TRBV20-1 and TRBJ2-7; D remains ambiguous. Trimming removed 5 bases at V and 0 bases at J, with 14 bases between. Germline V gene sequence: CDR1 DFQATT, CDR2 SNEGSKA (reference sequence). The CDR3 sequence is 14 residues long.